These 14 T cell receptor beta chains came from one sample sequenced in a study of chemoradiotherapy in HPV16-positive cancers (dated by TCRdb to 2021 to 2024). The library was prepared using the immunoSEQ multiplex PCR assay. TCRdb re-hosts the immuneACCESS table, in-frame sequences only. Its copies lack some clones; in the studies checked, an unresolved V gene accounts for under half of them, and the cause for the rest is not known. A total of about 19,000 clones appear in this sample, roughly 82% of them only once. About 4% of the sample belongs to the ten largest clones. The source was blood, collected from a patient who underwent chemoradiotherapy. The receptor source for this set is a human donor with HPV-associated anogenital cancer.

This clone was recorded once. This rearrangement joins TRBV28 to TRBJ1-2; D remains unclear. Germline V gives CDR1 MDHEN, CDR2 SYDVKM. The germline V and J ends were trimmed by 7 bases and 8 bases, with 11 bases remaining between them. This CDR3 is 11 amino acids long. CDR3: CASKESWGYTF. In DNA form, the CDR3 reads TGTGCCAGCAAAGAGTCGTGGGGCTACACCTTC.

V is TRBV11-2 and J is TRBJ1-2; 7 bases match TRBD1. CDR1 is SGHAT, CDR2 FQNNGV, per germline. This CDR3 has 18 residues. J was trimmed by 6 bases and V by 5 bases; bases with no gene match: 21. The CDR3 nucleotides are TGTGCCAGCAGCCGTATACGGAGCTTCAGACAGGGAAGGCATGGCTACACCTTC. Its translation: CASSRIRSFRQGRHGYTF. Based on the CDR3 plus reference TRBV11-2 and TRBJ1-2, the full variable domain is EAGVAQSPRYKIIEKRQSVAFWCNPISGHATLYWYQQILGQGPKLLIQFQNNGVVDDSQLPKDRFSAERLKGVDSTLKIQPAKLEDSAVYLCASSRIRSFRQGRHGYTFGSGTRLTVV.

The rearrangement links TRBV18 to TRBJ2-3; 11 bases line up with TRBD1. The CDR3 is 15 residues long. Germline trimming cut 2 bases from V and 6 bases from J; bases unmatched to any gene: 4. Germline V CDR1 and CDR2: KGHSH, LQKENI. DNA of the CDR3: TGTGCCAGCTCACCAGGGACAGGGGGTTTGGATACGCAGTATTTT. Protein product: CASSPGTGGLDTQYF.

This sequence joins TRBV7-6 and TRBJ1-1; D is undetermined. The V end was cut by 5 bases, the J end by 5 bases, with 12 bases between. The CDR3 covers 13 residues. Germline V CDR1 and CDR2: SGHVS, FNYEAQ. The CDR3 reads CASSRISRTEAFF. The CDR3, as DNA: TGTGCCAGCAGCCGAATTTCAAGGACTGAAGCTTTCTTT.

The CDR3 protein is CASSGRGRTEAFF. The CDR3 DNA reads TGTGCCAGTAGTGGCAGGGGTCGTACTGAAGCTTTCTTT. This sequence joins TRBV19 and TRBJ1-1; a weak D match, TRBD1 (6 bases). There are 13 residues in the CDR3. The germline V and J ends were trimmed by 5 bases and 5 bases, with 12 bases remaining between them. Germline CDR1 LNHDA, CDR2 SQIVND (reference sequence).

The chain couples TRBV11-2 to TRBJ1-2, with D possibly matching TRBD1 (5 bases). Per germline, CDR1 SGHAT and CDR2 FQNNGV. This CDR3 is 13 amino acids long. Trimming removed 4 bases from V and 8 bases from J, with 14 bases in between. This CDR3 reads CASSSLRDFGYTF. In DNA, the CDR3 is TGTGCCAGCAGCTCGCTTAGGGACTTCGGCTACACCTTC.

The chain recombines TRBV13 with TRBJ1-4, with TRBD1 as a possible D gene (6 bases). CDR1 and CDR2 (germline): PRHDT, FYEKMQ (reference sequence). This CDR3 has 14 residues. Trimming left V 4 bases short and J 7 bases short, with 13 bases between. This CDR3 is CASSSRDIGEKLFF. Here the CDR3 DNA reads TGTGCCAGCAGCTCCCGGGACATTGGTGAAAAACTGTTTTTT.

The rearrangement joins TRBV2 to TRBJ2-2; tentatively, D is TRBD1 or TRBD2 (5 bases each). This CDR3 comprises 17 residues. Trimming pared 1 base from V and 7 bases from J, leaving 19 bases between. Germline V gives CDR1 SNHLY, CDR2 FYNNEI. Written as DNA, the CDR3 is TGTGCCAGCAGTGAAGATCCGGGGCTTCTTTTGATCGGGGAGCTGTTTTTT. Amino acids: CASSEDPGLLLIGELFF.

This sequence joins TRBV6-6 and TRBJ2-5; perhaps TRBD1 as D (6 bases). Trimming took off 7 bases at V and 4 bases at J, with 13 bases between the two ends. The CDR3 runs 13 residues. In germline, CDR1 is MNHNY, CDR2 SVGAGI (reference sequence). CDR3 region: CASTNQGRETQYF. CDR3 bases: TGTGCCAGCACTAATCAGGGGCGAGAGACCCAGTACTTC.

This clone has just a few counts. The V and J genes are TRBV7-6 and TRBJ1-1, with D unclear. The CDR3 loop spans 12 amino acids. Germline V lookup: CDR1 SGHVS, CDR2 FNYEAQ. Trimming took 2 bases from V and 7 from J, leaving 8 bases between them. This CDR3 is CASSLTGLEAFF. As DNA, the CDR3 is TGTGCCAGCAGCTTAACTGGACTTGAAGCTTTCTTT.

The chain couples TRBV7-7 to TRBJ2-2, with TRBD2 identical over 7 bases. CDR1 is SSHAT and CDR2 is FNYEAQ in the germline V gene (reference sequence). CDR3 length: 14 residues. The V and J ends lost 3 bases and 3 bases, in that order; junction bases with no gene match: 1. The DNA for the CDR3 is TGTGCCAGCAGCTTTGGGGGGGACACCGGGGAGCTGTTTTTT. As protein: CASSFGGDTGELFF.

J is TRBJ2-3 and V is TRBV4-1; D gene ambiguous. The CDR3 is 13 residues long. V was pared by 0 bases and J by 5 bases, with 6 bases between. Germline CDR1 MGHRA, CDR2 YSYEKL. The CDR3 sequence is CASSQEWRDTQYF. For the CDR3, the DNA is TGCGCCAGCAGCCAAGAATGGCGAGATACGCAGTATTTT.

The chain has TRBV2 and TRBJ1-4; TRBD1 is a possible D gene (5 bases). The CDR3 extends over 13 amino acids. Trimming cost V 4 bases and J 6 bases, with 9 bases left between them. CDR1 SNHLY and CDR2 FYNNEI come from the germline V gene. DNA for the CDR3: TGTGCCAGCAGTGTGGCGGGGGATGAAAAACTGTTTTTT. Translating it yields CASSVAGDEKLFF.

The chain recombines TRBV10-2 with TRBJ2-1; TRBD2 matches at 11 bases. The CDR3 is 14 amino acids. Germline V CDR1 and CDR2: WSHSY, SAAADI. With V trimmed by 8 bases and J by 4 bases, 4 bases remained unmatched. As DNA, the CDR3 is TGCGCCAGCGAGCTAGCGGGGGGTTACAATGAGCAGTTCTTC. Its translation is CASELAGGYNEQFF.